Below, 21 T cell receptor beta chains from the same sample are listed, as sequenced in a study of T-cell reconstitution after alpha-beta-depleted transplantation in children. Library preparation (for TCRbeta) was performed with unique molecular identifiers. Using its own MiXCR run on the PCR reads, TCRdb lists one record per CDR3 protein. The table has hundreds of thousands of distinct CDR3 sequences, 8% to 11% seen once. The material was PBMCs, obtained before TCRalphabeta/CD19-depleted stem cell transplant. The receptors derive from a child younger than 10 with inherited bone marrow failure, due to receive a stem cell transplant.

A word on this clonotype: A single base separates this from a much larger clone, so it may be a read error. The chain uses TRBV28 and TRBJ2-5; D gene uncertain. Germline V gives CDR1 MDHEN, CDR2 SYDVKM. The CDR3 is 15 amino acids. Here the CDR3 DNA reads TGTGCCAGTAGTTCAAGAGACCTGTACCAAGAGACCCAGTACTTC. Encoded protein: CASSSRDLYQETQYF.

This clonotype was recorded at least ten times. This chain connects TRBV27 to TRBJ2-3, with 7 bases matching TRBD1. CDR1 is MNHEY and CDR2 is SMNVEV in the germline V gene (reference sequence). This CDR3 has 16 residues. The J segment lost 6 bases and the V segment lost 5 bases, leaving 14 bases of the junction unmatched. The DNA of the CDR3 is TGTGCCAGCAGTCGGCAAATTTATACAGGGGTGGATACGCAGTATTTT. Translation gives CASSRQIYTGVDTQYF.

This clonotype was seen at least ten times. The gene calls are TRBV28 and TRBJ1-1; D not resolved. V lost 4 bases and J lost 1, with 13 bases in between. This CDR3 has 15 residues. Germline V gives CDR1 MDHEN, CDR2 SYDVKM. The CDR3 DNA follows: TGTGCCAGCAGTTCCCCGCCCTACAAGAACACTGAAGCTTTCTTT. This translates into CASSSPPYKNTEAFF.

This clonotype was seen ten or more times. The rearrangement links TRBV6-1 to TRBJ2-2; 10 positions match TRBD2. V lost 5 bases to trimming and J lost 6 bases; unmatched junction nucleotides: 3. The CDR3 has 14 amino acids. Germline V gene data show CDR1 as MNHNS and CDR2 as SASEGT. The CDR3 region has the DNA TGTGCCAGCAGTACGCTAGCGGGGGCCGGGGAGCTGTTTTTT. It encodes CASSTLAGAGELFF.

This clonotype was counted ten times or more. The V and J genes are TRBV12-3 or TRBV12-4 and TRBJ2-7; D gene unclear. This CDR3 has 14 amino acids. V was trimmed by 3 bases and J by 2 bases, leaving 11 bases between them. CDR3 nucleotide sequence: TGTGCCAGCAGTTTTTTGTTCCCCCCCTACGAGCAGTACTTC. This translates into CASSFLFPPYEQYF.

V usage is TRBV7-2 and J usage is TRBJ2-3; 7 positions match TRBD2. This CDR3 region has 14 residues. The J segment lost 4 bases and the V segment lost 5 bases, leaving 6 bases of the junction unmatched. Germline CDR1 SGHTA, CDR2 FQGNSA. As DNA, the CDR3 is TGTGCCAGCAGCCGGGACTATAAGGCAGATACGCAGTATTTT. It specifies CASSRDYKADTQYF.

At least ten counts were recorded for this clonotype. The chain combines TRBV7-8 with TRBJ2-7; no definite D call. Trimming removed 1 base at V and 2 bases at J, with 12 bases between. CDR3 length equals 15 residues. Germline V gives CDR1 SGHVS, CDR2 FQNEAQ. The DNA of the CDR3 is TGTGCCAGCAGCTTAGGTCAGCTCCCGACCTACGAGCAGTACTTC. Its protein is CASSLGQLPTYEQYF.

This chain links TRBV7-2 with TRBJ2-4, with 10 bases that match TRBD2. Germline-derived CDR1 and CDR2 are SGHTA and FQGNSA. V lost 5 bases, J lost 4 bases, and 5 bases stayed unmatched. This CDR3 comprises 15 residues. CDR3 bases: TGTGCCAGCAGCCTTAGCGGGAGGCGTAAAAACATTCAGTACTTC. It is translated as CASSLSGRRKNIQYF.

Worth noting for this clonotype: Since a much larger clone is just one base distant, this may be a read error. The DNA of the CDR3 is TGCGCCAGCAGCCAGGACCCCGGGACAGGGGTTCATGCCTACACCTTC. It yields the protein CASSQDPGTGVHAYTF. The rearrangement joins TRBV4-3 to TRBJ1-2; TRBD1 aligns across 10 bases. J was trimmed by 10 bases and V by 3 bases; bases with no gene match: 14. CDR1 and CDR2 from the germline V gene are LGHNA and YSLEER. The CDR3 covers 16 residues.

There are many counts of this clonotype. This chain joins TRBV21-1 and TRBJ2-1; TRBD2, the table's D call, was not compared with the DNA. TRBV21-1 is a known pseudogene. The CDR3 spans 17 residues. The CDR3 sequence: CASSKEEKGLGRPEQFF. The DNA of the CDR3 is TGTGCCAGCAGCAAAGAAGAAAAGGGACTAGGAAGGCCTGAGCAGTTCTTC.

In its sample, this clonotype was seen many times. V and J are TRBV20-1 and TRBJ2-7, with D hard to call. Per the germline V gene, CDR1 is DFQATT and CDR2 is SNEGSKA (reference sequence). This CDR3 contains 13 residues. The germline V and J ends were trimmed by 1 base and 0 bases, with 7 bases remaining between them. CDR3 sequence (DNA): TGCAGTGCTAGAGCGGGTTTCTCCTACGAGCAGTACTTC. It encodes CSARAGFSYEQYF.

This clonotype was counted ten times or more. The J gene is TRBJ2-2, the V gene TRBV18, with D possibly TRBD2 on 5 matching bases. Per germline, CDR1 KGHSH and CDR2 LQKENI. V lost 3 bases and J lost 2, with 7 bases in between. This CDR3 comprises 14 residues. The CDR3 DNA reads TGTGCCAGCTCACCTTCTAGCAACACCGGGGAGCTGTTTTTT. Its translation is CASSPSSNTGELFF.

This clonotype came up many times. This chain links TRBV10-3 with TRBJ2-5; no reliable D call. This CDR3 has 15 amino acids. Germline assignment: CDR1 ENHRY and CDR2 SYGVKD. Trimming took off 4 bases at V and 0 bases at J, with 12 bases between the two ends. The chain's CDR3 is CAISVKLSYQETQYF. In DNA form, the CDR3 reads TGTGCCATCAGTGTAAAGCTTTCGTACCAAGAGACCCAGTACTTC.

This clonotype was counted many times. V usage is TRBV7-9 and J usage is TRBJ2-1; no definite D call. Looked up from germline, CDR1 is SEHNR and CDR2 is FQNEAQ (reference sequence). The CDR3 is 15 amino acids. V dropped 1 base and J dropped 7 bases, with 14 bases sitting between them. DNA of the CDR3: TGTGCCAGCAGCTTAGGACTTACTTTCCTAAATGAGCAGTTCTTC. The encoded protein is CASSLGLTFLNEQFF.

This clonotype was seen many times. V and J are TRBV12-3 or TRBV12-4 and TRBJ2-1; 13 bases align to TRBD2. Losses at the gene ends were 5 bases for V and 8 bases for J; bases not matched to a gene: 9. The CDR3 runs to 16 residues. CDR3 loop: CASSPRTSGSPYEQFF. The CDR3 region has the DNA TGTGCCAGCAGTCCTCGGACTAGCGGGAGTCCCTATGAGCAGTTCTTC.

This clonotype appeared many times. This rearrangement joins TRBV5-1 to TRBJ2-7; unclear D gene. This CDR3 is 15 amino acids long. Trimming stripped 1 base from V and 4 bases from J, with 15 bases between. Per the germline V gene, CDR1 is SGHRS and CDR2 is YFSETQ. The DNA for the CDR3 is TGCGCCAGCAGCTTGTCCGCCCCGGGCTGGTACGAGCAGTACTTC. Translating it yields CASSLSAPGWYEQYF.

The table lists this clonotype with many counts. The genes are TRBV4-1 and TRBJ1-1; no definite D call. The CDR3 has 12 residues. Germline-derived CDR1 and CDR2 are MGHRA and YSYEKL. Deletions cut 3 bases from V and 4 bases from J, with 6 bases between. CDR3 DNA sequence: TGCGCCAGCAGCCATCCTTTCACTGAAGCTTTCTTT. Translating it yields CASSHPFTEAFF.

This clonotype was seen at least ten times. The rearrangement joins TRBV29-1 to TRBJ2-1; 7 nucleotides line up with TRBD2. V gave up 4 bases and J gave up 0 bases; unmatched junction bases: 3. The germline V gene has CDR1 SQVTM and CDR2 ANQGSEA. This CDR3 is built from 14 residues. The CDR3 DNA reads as TGCAGCGTTGCTGGCGGGAGCTCCTACAATGAGCAGTTCTTC. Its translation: CSVAGGSSYNEQFF.

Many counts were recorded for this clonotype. The CDR3 is CSARALPRSGTEAFF. The CDR3 DNA sequence: TGCAGTGCTAGAGCCCTTCCAAGGTCGGGGACTGAAGCTTTCTTT. This chain uses TRBV20-1 with TRBJ1-1; unclear D gene. The CDR3 runs 15 residues. Germline loops: CDR1 DFQATT, CDR2 SNEGSKA (reference sequence). V was shortened by 1 base and J by 5 bases, with 17 bases between the two germline ends.

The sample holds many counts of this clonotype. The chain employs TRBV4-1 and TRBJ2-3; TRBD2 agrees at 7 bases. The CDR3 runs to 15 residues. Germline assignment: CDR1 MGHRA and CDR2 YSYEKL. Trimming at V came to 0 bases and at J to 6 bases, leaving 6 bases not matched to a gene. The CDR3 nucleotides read TGCGCCAGCAGCCAAGATGGTAGCGGGCCCGATACGCAGTATTTT. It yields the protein CASSQDGSGPDTQYF.

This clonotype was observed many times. The CDR3 nucleotides read TGTGCCTGGCGCCTTGTAGGAGATGAGCAGTTCTTC. Encoded protein: CAWRLVGDEQFF. This rearrangement joins TRBV30 to TRBJ2-1; no reliable D call. V lost 5 bases and J lost 8, with 13 bases in between. Germline values: CDR1 GTSNPN, CDR2 SVGIG (reference sequence). This CDR3 is 12 amino acids long. The full variable domain, its missing parts supplied by reference TRBV30 and TRBJ2-1, is SQTIHQWPATLVQPVGSPLSLECTVEGTSNPNLYWYRQAAGRGLQLLFYSVGIGQISSEVPQNLSASRPQDRQFILSSKKLLLSDSGFYLCAWRLVGDEQFFGPGTRLTVL.